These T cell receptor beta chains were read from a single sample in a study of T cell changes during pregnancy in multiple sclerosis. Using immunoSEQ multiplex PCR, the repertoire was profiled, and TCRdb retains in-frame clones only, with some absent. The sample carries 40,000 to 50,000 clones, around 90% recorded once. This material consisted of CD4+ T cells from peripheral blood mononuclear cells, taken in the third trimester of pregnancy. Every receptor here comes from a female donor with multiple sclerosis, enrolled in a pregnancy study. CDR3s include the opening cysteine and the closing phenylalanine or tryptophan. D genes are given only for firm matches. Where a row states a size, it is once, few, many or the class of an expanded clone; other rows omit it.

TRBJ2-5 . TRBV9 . CASSQQGWSVETQYF TGTGCCAGCAGCCAGCAGGGATGGTCTGTGGAGACCCAGTACTTC
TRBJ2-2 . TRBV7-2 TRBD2 CASSLMRGRVDTGELFF TGTGCCAGCAGCTTGATGCGCGGGAGGGTTGACACCGGGGAGCTGTTTTTT
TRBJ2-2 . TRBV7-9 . CASSAPGTRDTGELFF TGTGCCAGCAGCGCACCCGGGACACGGGACACCGGGGAGCTGTTTTTT
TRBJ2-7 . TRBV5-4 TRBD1 CASSDRGYEQYF TGTGCCAGCAGTGACAGGGGGTACGAGCAGTACTTC
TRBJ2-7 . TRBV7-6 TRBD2 CASSLLAGGTDEQYF TGTGCCAGCAGTTTGCTAGCGGGAGGGACCGACGAGCAGTACTTC
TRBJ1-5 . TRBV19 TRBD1 CASSPQGARIYSNQPQHF TGTGCCAGTAGTCCACAGGGGGCACGGATCTATAGCAATCAGCCCCAGCATTTT
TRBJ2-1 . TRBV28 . CASSRRSYNEQFF TGTGCCAGCAGCCGTCGGTCCTACAATGAGCAGTTCTTC
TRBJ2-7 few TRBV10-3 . CAISESESYEQYF TGTGCCATCAGTGAGTCAGAGTCCTACGAGCAGTACTTC
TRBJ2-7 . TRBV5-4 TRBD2 CASSSGLAHEQYF TGTGCCAGCAGTTCCGGACTAGCCCACGAGCAGTACTTC
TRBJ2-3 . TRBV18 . CASSPLAADTQYF TGTGCCAGCTCACCACTGGCAGCAGATACGCAGTATTTT
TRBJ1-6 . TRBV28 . CASSLRGAFNSPLHF TGTGCCAGCAGTTTACGGGGGGCCTTTAATTCACCCCTCCACTTT
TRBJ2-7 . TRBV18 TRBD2 CASSPLVSGSPYEQYF TGTGCCAGCTCACCACTTGTTAGCGGGAGCCCCTACGAGCAGTACTTC
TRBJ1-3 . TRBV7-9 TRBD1 CASSPNLRGTGGPGNTIYF TGTGCCAGCAGTCCAAATCTCCGAGGGACAGGGGGCCCCGGAAACACCATATATTTT
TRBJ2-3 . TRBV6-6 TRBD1 CASSYRGDTQYF TGTGCCAGCAGCTACAGGGGAGATACGCAGTATTTT
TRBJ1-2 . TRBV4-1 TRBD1 CASSHPVQGTYGYTF TGCGCCAGCAGCCATCCCGTACAGGGGACCTATGGCTACACCTTC
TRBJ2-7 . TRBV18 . CASSPGAGGGYEQYF TGTGCCAGCTCACCAGGTGCGGGTGGAGGCTACGAGCAGTACTTC
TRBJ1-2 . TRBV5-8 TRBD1 CASSLTGSINYGYTF TGTGCCAGCAGCCTGACAGGGTCAATTAACTATGGCTACACCTTC
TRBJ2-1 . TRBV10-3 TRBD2 CAIRASGTNEQFF TGTGCCATCAGAGCTAGCGGTACCAATGAGCAGTTCTTC
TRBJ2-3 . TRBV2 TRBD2 CASSAGTIGDTQYF TGTGCCAGCAGTGCCGGGACTATAGGAGATACGCAGTATTTT
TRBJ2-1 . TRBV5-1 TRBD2 CASSLDGLAGGYNEQFF TGCGCCAGCAGCTTGGACGGTCTAGCGGGAGGGTACAATGAGCAGTTCTTC
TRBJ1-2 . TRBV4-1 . CASSPQGREGYGYTF TGCGCCAGCAGCCCCCAGGGCAGGGAGGGCTATGGCTACACCTTC
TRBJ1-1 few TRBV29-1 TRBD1 CSGYRGLSEAFF TGCAGCGGTTACAGGGGATTGAGTGAAGCTTTCTTT
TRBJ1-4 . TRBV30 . CAWSWTALNEKLFF TGTGCCTGGAGTTGGACAGCGCTCAATGAAAAACTGTTTTTT
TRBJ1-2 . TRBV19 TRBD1 CASRTGQRVGGYTF TGTGCCAGTAGGACGGGACAGAGGGTAGGGGGCTACACCTTC
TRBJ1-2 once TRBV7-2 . CASSLARSPGFRGYTF TGTGCCAGCAGCTTAGCGCGTTCCCCAGGCTTCCGTGGCTACACCTTC